This TCR beta chain derives from a study of blood T cell repertoires in COVID-19. Study information: There were acute and convalescent COVID-19 samples, and they came from the United States, Italy and Spain. PBMCs, B-cell-depleted T cells, or T cells provided the cDNA or gDNA that made up the material.

Authors' methods: Amplification from reference gene primers served as the basis for estimated nucleated cell counts. Produced via immunoSEQ multiplex PCR; TCRdb's table is partial and in-frame only. The V and J calls and clone size were taken over from that table, and D and trimming were inferred from the DNA. This table has around 120,000 clones, about 86% appearing once. Trimming shortened V by 2 bases and J by 1 base, and 9 bases separated the two germline ends. The germline gives CDR1 MNHEY, CDR2 SVGEGT. The CDR3 loop spans 14 amino acids. Sequences were obtained from peripheral blood. This chain joins TRBV6-2 or TRBV6-3 and TRBJ2-7, with D tentatively TRBD1 (6 bases). This receptor was obtained from a woman in her forties or fifties with active or convalescent COVID-19. CDR3 loop: CASSYPDSSYEQYF. DNA for the CDR3: TGTGCCAGCAGTTACCCGGACAGTTCCTACGAGCAGTACTTC.